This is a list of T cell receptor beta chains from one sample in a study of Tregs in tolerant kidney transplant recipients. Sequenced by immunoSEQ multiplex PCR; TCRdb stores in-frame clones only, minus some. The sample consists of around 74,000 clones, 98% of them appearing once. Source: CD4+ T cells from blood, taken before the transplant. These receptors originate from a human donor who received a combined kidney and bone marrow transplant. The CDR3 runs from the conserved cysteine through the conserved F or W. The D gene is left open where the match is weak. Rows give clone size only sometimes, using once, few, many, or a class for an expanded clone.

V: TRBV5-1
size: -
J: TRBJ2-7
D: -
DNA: TGCGCCAGCGCCCCGAACCGGGGTCCCTACGAGCAGTACTTC
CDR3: CASAPNRGPYEQYF

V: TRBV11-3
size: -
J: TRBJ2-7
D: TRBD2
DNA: TGTGCCAGCAGCCCTTACCCCGAGCGGGACCCTACCTACGAGCAGTACTTC
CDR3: CASSPYPERDPTYEQYF

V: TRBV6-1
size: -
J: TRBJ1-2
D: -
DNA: TGTGCCAGCACCCGAAGCGGGCAGGTTCACGGCTACACCTTC
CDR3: CASTRSGQVHGYTF

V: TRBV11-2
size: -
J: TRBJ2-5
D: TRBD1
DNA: TGTGCCAGCAGCACGGGACAGGGTCGATCTCAAGAGACCCAGTACTTC
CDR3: CASSTGQGRSQETQYF

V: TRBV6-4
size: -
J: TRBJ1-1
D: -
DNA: TGTGCCAGCAACCAGGGTTACCCTGAAGCTTTCTTT
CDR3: CASNQGYPEAFF

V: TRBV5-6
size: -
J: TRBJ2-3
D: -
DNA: TGTGCCAGCAGCCAAGGGGGACACACAGATACGCAGTATTTT
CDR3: CASSQGGHTDTQYF

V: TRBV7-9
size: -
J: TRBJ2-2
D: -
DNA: TGTGCCAGCAGCTTAACGGACTGGAACACCGGGGAGCTGTTTTTT
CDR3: CASSLTDWNTGELFF

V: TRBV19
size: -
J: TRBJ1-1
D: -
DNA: TGTGCCAGTAGCACGGCCGGACAGTTTTACACTGAAGCTTTCTTT
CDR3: CASSTAGQFYTEAFF

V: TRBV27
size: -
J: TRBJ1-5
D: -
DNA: TGTGCCAGCAGTAAAGGACAGAGCAATCAGCCCCAGCATTTT
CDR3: CASSKGQSNQPQHF

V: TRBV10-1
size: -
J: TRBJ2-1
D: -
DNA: TGCGCCAGCACCGTGGGGAGATACTCCTACAATGAGCAGTTCTTC
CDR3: CASTVGRYSYNEQFF

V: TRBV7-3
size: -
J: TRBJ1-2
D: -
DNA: TGTGCCAGCAGCTTAATTGGGGGGGAATATGGCTACACCTTC
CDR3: CASSLIGGEYGYTF

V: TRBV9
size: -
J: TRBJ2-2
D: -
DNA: TGTGCCAGCAGCGGACAGGTTTCCGGGGAGCTGTTTTTT
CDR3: CASSGQVSGELFF

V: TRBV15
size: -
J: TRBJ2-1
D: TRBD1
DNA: TGTGCCACCGACGAGACAGGGAAGGGGAAAAATGAGCAGTTCTTC
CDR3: CATDETGKGKNEQFF

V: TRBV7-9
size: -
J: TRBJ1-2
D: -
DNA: TGTGCCAGCAGCTTAGAAACACAGGGTAACTATGGCTACACCTTC
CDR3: CASSLETQGNYGYTF

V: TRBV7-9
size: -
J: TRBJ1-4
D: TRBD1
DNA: TGTGCCAGCAGCTGGGACAGGGCGGACGAAAAACTGTTTTTT
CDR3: CASSWDRADEKLFF

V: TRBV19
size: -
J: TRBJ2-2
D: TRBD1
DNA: TGTGCCAGTAGTTCCCCCGGGACAGGGCGAACCGGGGAGCTGTTTTTT
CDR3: CASSSPGTGRTGELFF

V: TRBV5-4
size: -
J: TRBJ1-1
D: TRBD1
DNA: TGTGCCAGCAGCTCGGTCCGGGACAGGGAGATAGCTTTCTTT
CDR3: CASSSVRDREIAFF

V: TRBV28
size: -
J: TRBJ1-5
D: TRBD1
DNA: TGTGCCAGCATTTTTAGGAGGGGGCGAAGCAATCAGCCCCAGCATTTT
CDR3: CASIFRRGRSNQPQHF

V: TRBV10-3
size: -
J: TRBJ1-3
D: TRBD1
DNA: TGTGCCATCACTTCCTCGACAGGGGGCGGAAACACCATATATTTT
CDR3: CAITSSTGGGNTIYF

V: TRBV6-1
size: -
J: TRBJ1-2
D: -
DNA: TGTGCCAGCAAGGACGGACTTGGCTATGGCTACACCTTC
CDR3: CASKDGLGYGYTF

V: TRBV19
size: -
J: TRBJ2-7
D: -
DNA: TGTGCCAGTAGTATAGGCCGTGCTAACGAGCAGTACTTC
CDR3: CASSIGRANEQYF

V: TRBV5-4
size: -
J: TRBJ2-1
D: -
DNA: TGTGCCAGCAGCGGCGCGGGACAGAGCGTCTCCTACAATGAGCAGTTCTTC
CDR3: CASSGAGQSVSYNEQFF

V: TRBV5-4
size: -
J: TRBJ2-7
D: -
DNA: TGTGCCAGCAGCTTCGGTACGTCCTACGAGCAGTACTTC
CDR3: CASSFGTSYEQYF

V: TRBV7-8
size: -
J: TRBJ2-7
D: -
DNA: TGTGCCAGCAGCTCGCGGACAGGGACTATGTACGAGCAGTACTTC
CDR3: CASSSRTGTMYEQYF

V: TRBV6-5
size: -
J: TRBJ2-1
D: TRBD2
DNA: TGTGCCAGCAGGGGGGGGGCCTACAATGAGCAGTTCTTC
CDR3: CASRGGAYNEQFF

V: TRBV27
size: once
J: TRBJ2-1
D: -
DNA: TGTGCCAGCAGGGAGGACAGCGGCAATGAGCAGTTCTTC
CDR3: CASREDSGNEQFF

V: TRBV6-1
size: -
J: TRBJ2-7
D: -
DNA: TGTGCCAGCAGACAGGTCAACGAGCAGTACTTC
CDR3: CASRQVNEQYF

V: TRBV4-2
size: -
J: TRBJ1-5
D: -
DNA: TGTGCCAGCAGCCAAGCCTCACCGGCAGGGTATCAGCCCCAGCATTTT
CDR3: CASSQASPAGYQPQHF

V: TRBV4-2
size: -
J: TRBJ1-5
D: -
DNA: TGTGCCAGCAGCCCAGAAGATGCGGCGTTTCAGCCCCAGCATTTT
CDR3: CASSPEDAAFQPQHF

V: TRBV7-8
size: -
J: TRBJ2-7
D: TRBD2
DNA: TGTGCCAGCAGCAAAGGGACTAGCGGGGGGGAGTTC
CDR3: CASSKGTSGGEF

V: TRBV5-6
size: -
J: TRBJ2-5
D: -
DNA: TGTGCCAGCAGCTTGGCAGGGGCGGAGACCCAGTACTTC
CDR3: CASSLAGAETQYF

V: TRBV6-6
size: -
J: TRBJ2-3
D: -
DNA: TGTGCCAGCAATCCTAGCCTAGTAACGGATACGCAGTATTTT
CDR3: CASNPSLVTDTQYF

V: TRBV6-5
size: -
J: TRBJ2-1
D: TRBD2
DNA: TGTGCCAGCAGACCACTAGCGGGAGTTGACAATGAGCAGTTCTTC
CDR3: CASRPLAGVDNEQFF

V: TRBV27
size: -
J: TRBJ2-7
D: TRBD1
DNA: TGTGCCAGCAGTTTATGGACAGGGGCTTTCAATGAGCAGTACTTC
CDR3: CASSLWTGAFNEQYF

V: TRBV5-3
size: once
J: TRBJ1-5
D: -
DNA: TGTGCCAGAAGCTTCCGTGGCAGGGCCTTTAATCAGCCCCAGCATTTT
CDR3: CARSFRGRAFNQPQHF

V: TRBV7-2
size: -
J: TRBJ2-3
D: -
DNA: TGTGCCAGCAGCTTAGGAGGGCAGCATACGCAGTATTTT
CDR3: CASSLGGQHTQYF

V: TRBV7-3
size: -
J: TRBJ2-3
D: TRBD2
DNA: TGTGCCAGCAGCCCCCTAGCGGGGGGCACAGATACGCAGTATTTT
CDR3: CASSPLAGGTDTQYF

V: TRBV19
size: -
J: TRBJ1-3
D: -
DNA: TGTGCCAGCAGCCGGGACTTTGGAAACACCATATATTTT
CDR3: CASSRDFGNTIYF

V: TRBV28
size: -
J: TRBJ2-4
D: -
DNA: TGTGCCAGCAGTCCCCGTAGAGGTCCGGCCAAAAACATTCAGTACTTC
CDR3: CASSPRRGPAKNIQYF

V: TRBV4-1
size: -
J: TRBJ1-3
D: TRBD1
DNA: TGCGCCAGCAGCCACGTCACAGGGGGCTCCGGAAACACCATATATTTT
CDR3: CASSHVTGGSGNTIYF

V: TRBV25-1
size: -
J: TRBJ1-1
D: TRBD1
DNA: TGTGCCAGCAGCCTGGACAGGTCTGAAGCTTTCTTT
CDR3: CASSLDRSEAFF

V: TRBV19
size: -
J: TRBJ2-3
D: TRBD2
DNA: TGTGCCAGTAAAGCGGGAGAGGTGACAGATACGCAGTATTTT
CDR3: CASKAGEVTDTQYF

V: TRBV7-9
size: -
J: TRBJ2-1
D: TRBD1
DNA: TGTGCCATCCCGGGACAGGATAGACATGAGCAGTTCTTC
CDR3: CAIPGQDRHEQFF